Presented here are 14 T cell receptor beta chains from one specimen sequenced in a study of CD8+ T cells in alopecia areata. Extraction and reverse transcription of RNA yielded cDNA as the sequencing template. Generated by immunoSEQ multiplex PCR, the TCRdb table keeps only in-frame clones and is missing some. The profile shows some 150,000 clones, 80% to 90% of them singletons. As to treatment: oral pan-JAK inhibitor, 5-10 mg twice daily. This material consisted of CD8+ T cells sorted from blood, taken at week 4, from a patient treated with tofacitinib. Receptors originate from a human donor with alopecia areata.

The gene calls are TRBV2 and TRBJ2-2, with a possible D match to TRBD2 (5 bases). CDR3 length: 13 residues. Germline V gene data show CDR1 as SNHLY and CDR2 as FYNNEI. The ends were cut back, 2 bases at V and 9 bases at J, with 10 bases in the middle. CDR3 sequence: CASSETSSRELFF. DNA for the CDR3: TGTGCCAGCAGTGAAACTAGTTCCCGGGAGCTGTTTTTT.

This clone was picked up a small number of times. The V gene is TRBV4-1, the J gene TRBJ2-2; D not resolved. The germline V gene has CDR1 MGHRA and CDR2 YSYEKL. V shed 4 bases and J shed 3 bases, with 12 bases lying between them. This CDR3 is 15 amino acids long. The CDR3 nucleotides read TGCGCCAGCAGCCCTCGGGCATTGGACACCGGGGAGCTGTTTTTT. Translating it yields CASSPRALDTGELFF.

The CDR3 nucleotides are TGTGCCAGCAGCCCCGAGGACACCGCCTACGAGCAGTACTTC. As protein: CASSPEDTAYEQYF. The genes are TRBV7-8 and TRBJ2-7; D might be TRBD1 (5 bases). V lost 5 bases, J lost 2 bases, and 13 bases lay in between. The CDR3 loop spans 14 amino acids. The V gene's germline CDR1 is SGHVS and CDR2 FQNEAQ.

A single count supports this clone. The rearrangement links TRBV29-1 to TRBJ2-7; D is possibly TRBD1 (5 bases). From germline, CDR1 is SQVTM and CDR2 ANQGSEA. Trimming cost V 4 bases and J 5 bases, with 12 bases left between them. This CDR3 contains 12 residues. The CDR3 reads CSVGSRADEQYF. In DNA, the CDR3 is TGCAGCGTTGGAAGCAGGGCCGACGAGCAGTACTTC.

This clone was recorded a few times. The chain has TRBV7-2 and TRBJ2-3, with 9 bases that match TRBD2. The CDR3 has 17 residues. V shed 3 bases and J 4 bases; nucleotides not matched to a gene: 11. Germline-derived CDR1 and CDR2 are SGHTA and FQGNSA. The CDR3 spells CASSLMAGGPRADTQYF. CDR3 DNA: TGTGCCAGCAGCTTGATGGCGGGGGGGCCTCGGGCAGATACGCAGTATTTT.

This chain links TRBV5-1 with TRBJ2-7, with D maybe TRBD1 (5 bases). CDR1 is SGHRS and CDR2 is YFSETQ in the germline V gene. The CDR3 loop spans 15 amino acids. The ends were cut back, 4 bases at V and 4 bases at J, with 18 bases in the middle. Here the CDR3 reads CASSGQGISRYEQYF. For the CDR3, the DNA is TGCGCCAGCAGCGGGCAGGGAATAAGCAGATACGAGCAGTACTTC.

The chain recombines TRBV7-8 with TRBJ1-2; D is undetermined. With 5 bases removed from V and 0 bases from J, the gap between germline ends came to 16 bases. The CDR3 is 16 amino acids. Germline CDR1 reads SGHVS; CDR2 reads FQNEAQ. CDR3 sequence (DNA): TGTGCCAGCAGCCCCTCACGAGAGACCACTAACTATGGCTACACCTTC. Residues: CASSPSRETTNYGYTF.

Only one count was recorded for this clone. This chain links TRBV15 with TRBJ2-5; the match to TRBD1 covers 8 bases. The germline V gene encodes CDR1 LNHNV and CDR2 YYDKDF (reference sequence). There are 16 residues in the CDR3. With 3 bases clipped from V and 3 bases from J, the junction kept 9 bases outside the gene matches. CDR3 coding DNA: TGTGCCACCAGCAGGACGTGGACAGGGCTTGAAGAGACCCAGTACTTC. It yields the protein CATSRTWTGLEETQYF.

The V call is TRBV4-3, the J call TRBJ2-3; possibly TRBD2 for D (6 bases). The V end was cut by 3 bases, the J end by 0 bases, with 10 bases between. Germline CDR1 is LGHNA and CDR2 is YSLEER. The CDR3 runs 15 residues. The CDR3: CASSHAAGSTDTQYF. The CDR3 DNA reads as TGCGCCAGCAGCCACGCTGCGGGGAGCACAGATACGCAGTATTTT.

This clone was detected once. CDR3: CASSFGGSDYGYTF. For the CDR3, the DNA is TGTGCCAGCAGTTTCGGGGGCAGCGACTATGGCTACACCTTC. The V and J genes are TRBV27 and TRBJ1-2, with a possible D match to TRBD1 (6 bases). V was trimmed by 3 bases and J by 3 bases, leaving 11 bases between them. CDR1 MNHEY and CDR2 SMNVEV come from the germline V gene (reference sequence). This CDR3 is 14 amino acids long.

As regards this clone: Other nucleotide sequences in the sample specify the same CDR3. The J gene is TRBJ2-7, the V gene TRBV27, with D unclear. The CDR3 length is 13 residues. Trimming removed 2 bases at V and 3 bases at J, with 8 bases between. The germline CDR1 and CDR2 sequences are MNHEY and SMNVEV (reference sequence). The CDR3, as DNA: TGTGCCAGCAGTTTAGTTAAGGGCTACGAGCAGTACTTC. This codes for CASSLVKGYEQYF.

The genes are TRBV11-1 and TRBJ2-7; 8 nucleotides align to TRBD1. V lost 6 bases, J lost 3 bases, and 4 bases stayed unmatched. From germline, CDR1 is SGHAT and CDR2 FQDESV (reference sequence). This CDR3 has 13 residues. CDR3 coding DNA: TGTGCCAGCAGATCCGACAGGGGCTACGAGCAGTACTTC. It specifies CASRSDRGYEQYF.

As for this clone: Other DNA sequences from this sample encode an identical CDR3 as well. The chain has TRBV29-1 and TRBJ2-7; 10 bases align to TRBD1. Trimming took 6 bases from V and 0 from J; bases not matched to a gene: 2. Germline CDR1 reads SQVTM; CDR2 reads ANQGSEA. The CDR3 sequence is 13 residues long. Here the CDR3 reads CSVGQGGSYEQYF. The CDR3 bases are TGCAGCGTCGGACAGGGGGGCTCCTACGAGCAGTACTTC.

This clone was picked up a small number of times. This chain uses TRBV27 with TRBJ2-7; tentatively, D is TRBD1 (5 bases). Trimming left V 4 bases short and J 2 bases short, with 12 bases between. Germline CDR1 and CDR2: MNHEY and SMNVEV (reference sequence). CDR3 length equals 14 residues. The chain's CDR3 is CASSSRQRPYEQYF. CDR3 bases: TGTGCCAGCAGTTCCCGACAGCGACCCTACGAGCAGTACTTC.